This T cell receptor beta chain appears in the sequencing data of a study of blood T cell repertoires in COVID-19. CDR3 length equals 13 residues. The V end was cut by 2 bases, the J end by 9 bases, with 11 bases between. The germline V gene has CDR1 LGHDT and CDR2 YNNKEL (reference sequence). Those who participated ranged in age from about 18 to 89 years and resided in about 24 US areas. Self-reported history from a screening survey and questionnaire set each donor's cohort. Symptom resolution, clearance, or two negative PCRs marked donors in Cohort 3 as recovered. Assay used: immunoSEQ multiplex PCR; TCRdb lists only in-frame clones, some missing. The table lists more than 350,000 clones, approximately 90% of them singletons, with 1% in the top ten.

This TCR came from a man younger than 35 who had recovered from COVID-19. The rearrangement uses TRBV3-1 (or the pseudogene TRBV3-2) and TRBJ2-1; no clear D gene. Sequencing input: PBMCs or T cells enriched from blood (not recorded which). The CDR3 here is CASSQSLPSEQFF. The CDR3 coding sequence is TGTGCCAGCAGCCAAAGCCTCCCTAGTGAGCAGTTCTTC.